This record covers a single T cell receptor (beta chain). The entry originates in a study of shared clonotypes between healthy human individuals. About the study: There were three CD4 naive, three CD4 memory, two CD8 naive and one CD8 memory plates per donor.

The germline gives CDR1 SEHNR, CDR2 FQNEAQ (reference sequence). V lost 5 bases, J lost 4 bases, and 17 bases lay in between. This CDR3 region has 16 residues. Profiling relied on immunoSEQ multiplex PCR, and the TCRdb table lists in-frame clones only, not all of them. The table records about 1 million clones, about 80% of them present only once. The chain joins TRBV7-9 to TRBJ2-2; D is perhaps TRBD1 (5 bases). Sequencing input: memory CD4+ T cells sorted from blood. The subset here: CD45RA-negative fraction. The sequence derives from a man aged 18 to 29 in good health. The DNA for the CDR3 is TGTGCCAGCAGCACCCGGACACCCCGAGGCACCGGGGAGCTGTTTTTT. As protein: CASSTRTPRGTGELFF.